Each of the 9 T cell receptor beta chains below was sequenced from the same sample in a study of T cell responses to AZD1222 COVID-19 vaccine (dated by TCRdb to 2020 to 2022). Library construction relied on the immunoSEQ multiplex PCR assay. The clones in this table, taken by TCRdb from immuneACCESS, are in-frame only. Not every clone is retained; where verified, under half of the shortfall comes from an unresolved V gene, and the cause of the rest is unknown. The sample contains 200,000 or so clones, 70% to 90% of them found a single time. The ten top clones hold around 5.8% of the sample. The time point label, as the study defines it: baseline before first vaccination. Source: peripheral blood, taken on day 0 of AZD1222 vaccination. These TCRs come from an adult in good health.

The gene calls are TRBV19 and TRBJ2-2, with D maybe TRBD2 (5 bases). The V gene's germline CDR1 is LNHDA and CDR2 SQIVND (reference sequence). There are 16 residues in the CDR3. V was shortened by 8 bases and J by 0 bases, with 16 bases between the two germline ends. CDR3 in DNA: TGTGCCAGTCGGCTTTCAGGACTGTCGAACACCGGGGAGCTGTTTTTT. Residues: CASRLSGLSNTGELFF.

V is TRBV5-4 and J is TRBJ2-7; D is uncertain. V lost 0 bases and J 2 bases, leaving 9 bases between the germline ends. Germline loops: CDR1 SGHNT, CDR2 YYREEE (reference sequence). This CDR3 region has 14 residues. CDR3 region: CASSLGGKTYEQYF. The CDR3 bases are TGTGCCAGCAGCTTGGGCGGCAAGACCTACGAGCAGTACTTC.

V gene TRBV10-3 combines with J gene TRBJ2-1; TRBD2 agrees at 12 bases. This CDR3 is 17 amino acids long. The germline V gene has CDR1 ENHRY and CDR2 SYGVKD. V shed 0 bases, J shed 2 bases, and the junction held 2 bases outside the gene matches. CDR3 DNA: TGTGCCATCAGTGAGTCGGGACTAGCGGGCGCCTACAATGAGCAGTTCTTC. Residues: CAISESGLAGAYNEQFF.

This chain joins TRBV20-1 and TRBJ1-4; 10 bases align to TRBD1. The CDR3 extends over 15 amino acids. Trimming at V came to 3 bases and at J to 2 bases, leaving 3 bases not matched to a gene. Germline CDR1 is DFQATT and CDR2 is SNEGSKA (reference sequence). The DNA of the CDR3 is TGCAGTGCTAGTGGACAGGGGGGGACTAATGAAAAACTGTTTTTT. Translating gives CSASGQGGTNEKLFF.

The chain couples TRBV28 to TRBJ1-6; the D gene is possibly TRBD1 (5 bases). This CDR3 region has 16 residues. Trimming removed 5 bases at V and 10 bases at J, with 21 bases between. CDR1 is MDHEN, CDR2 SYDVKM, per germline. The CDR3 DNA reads TGTGCCAGCAGTACATCTAGATGGGGGTTGGGATCACCCCTCCACTTT. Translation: CASSTSRWGLGSPLHF.

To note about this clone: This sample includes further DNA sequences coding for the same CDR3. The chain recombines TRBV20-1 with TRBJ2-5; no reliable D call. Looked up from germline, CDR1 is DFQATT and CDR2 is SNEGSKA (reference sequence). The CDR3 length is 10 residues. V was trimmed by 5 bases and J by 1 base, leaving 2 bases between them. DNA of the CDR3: TGCAGTGCTTCCCAAGAGACCCAGTACTTC. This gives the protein CSASQETQYF.

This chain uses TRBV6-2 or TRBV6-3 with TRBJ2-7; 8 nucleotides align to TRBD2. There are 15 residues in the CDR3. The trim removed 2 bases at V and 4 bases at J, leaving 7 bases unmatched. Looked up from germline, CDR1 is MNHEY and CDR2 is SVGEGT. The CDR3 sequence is CASSYGDSGIYEQYF. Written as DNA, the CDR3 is TGTGCCAGCAGTTACGGGGATAGCGGGATTTACGAGCAGTACTTC.

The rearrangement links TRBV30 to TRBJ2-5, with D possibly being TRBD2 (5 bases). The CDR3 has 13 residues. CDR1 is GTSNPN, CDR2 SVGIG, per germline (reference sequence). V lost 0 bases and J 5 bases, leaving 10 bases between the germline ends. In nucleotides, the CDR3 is TGTGCCTGGAGTGTAACAGCGGTGGAGACCCAGTACTTC. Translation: CAWSVTAVETQYF.

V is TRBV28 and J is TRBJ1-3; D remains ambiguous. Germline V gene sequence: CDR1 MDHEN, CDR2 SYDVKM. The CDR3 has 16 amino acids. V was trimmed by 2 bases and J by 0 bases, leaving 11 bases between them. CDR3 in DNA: TGTGCCAGCAGTTTAACCGACCGACTCTCTGGAAACACCATATATTTT. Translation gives CASSLTDRLSGNTIYF.